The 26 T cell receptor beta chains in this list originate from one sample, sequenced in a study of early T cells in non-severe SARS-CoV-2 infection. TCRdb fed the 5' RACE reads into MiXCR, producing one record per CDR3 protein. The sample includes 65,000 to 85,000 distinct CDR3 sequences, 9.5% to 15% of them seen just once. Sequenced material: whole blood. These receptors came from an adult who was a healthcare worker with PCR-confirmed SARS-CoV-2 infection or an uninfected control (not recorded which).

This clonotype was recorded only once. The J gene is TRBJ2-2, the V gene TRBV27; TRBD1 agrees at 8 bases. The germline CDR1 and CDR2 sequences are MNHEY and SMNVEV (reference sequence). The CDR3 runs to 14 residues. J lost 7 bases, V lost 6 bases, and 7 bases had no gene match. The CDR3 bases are TGTGCCAGCAGGACAGGGGTCGTCGGCGGGGAGCTGTTTTTT. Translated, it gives CASRTGVVGGELFF.

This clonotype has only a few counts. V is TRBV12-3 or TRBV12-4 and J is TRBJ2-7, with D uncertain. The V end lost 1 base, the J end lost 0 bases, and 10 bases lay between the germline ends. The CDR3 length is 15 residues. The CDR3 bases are TGTGCCAGCAGTTTAGTGATAGGTTACTCCTACGAGCAGTACTTC. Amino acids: CASSLVIGYSYEQYF.

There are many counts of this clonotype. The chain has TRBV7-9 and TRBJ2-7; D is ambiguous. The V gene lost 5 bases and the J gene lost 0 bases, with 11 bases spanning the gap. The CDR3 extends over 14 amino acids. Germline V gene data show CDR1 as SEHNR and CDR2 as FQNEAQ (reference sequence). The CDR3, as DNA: TGTGCCAGCAGCCCGGCAAGTGGCTCCTACGAGCAGTACTTC. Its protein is CASSPASGSYEQYF.

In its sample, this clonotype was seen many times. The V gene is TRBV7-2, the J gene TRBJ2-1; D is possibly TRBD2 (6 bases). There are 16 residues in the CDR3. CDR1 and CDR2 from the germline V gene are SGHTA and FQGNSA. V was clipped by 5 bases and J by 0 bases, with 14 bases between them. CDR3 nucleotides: TGTGCCAGCAGCCCTCCGGGAGCTCACTCCTACAATGAGCAGTTCTTC. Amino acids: CASSPPGAHSYNEQFF.

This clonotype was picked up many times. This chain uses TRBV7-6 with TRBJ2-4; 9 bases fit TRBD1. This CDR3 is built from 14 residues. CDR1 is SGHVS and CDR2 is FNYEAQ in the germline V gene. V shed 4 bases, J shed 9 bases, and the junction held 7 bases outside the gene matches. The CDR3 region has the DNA TGTGCCAGCAGCTCGCCGGGACAGGGTGCCATTCAGTACTTC. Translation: CASSSPGQGAIQYF. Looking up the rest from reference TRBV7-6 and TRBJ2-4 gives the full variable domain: GAGVSQSPRYKVTKRGQDVALRCDPISGHVSLYWYRQALGQGPEFLTYFNYEAQQDKSGLPNDRFSAERPEGSISTLTIQRTEQRDSAMYRCASSSPGQGAIQYFGAGTRLSVL.

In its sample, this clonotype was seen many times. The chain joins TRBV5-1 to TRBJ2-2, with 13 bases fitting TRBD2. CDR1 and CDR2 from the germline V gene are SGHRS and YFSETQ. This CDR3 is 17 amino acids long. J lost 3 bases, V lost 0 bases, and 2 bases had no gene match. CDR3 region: CASSLGLAGGYTGELFF. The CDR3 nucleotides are TGCGCCAGCAGCTTGGGACTAGCGGGAGGTTACACCGGGGAGCTGTTTTTT.

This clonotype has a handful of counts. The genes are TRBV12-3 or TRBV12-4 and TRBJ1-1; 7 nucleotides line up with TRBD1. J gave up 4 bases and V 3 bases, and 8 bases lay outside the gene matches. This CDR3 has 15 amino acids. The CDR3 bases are TGTGCCAGCAGTTTTCTCTCGAGGGGGCTCACTGAAGCTTTCTTT. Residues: CASSFLSRGLTEAFF.

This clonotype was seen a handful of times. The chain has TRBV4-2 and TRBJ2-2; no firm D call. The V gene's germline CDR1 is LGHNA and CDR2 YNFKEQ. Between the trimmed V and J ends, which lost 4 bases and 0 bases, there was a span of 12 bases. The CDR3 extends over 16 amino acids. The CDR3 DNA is TGTGCCAGCAGCCCTCCCTGGGTTCCGAACACCGGGGAGCTGTTTTTT. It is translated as CASSPPWVPNTGELFF.

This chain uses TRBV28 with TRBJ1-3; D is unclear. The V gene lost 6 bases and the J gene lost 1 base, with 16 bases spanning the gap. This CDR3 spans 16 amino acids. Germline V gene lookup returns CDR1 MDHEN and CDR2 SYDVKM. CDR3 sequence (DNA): TGTGCCAGCAGCCCTCCCCTCGTAATTTCTGGAAACACCATATATTTT. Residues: CASSPPLVISGNTIYF.

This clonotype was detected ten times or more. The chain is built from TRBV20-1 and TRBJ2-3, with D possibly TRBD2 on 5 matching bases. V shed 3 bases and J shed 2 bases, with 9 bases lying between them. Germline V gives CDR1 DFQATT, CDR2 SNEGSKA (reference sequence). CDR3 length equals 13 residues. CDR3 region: CSASRGLTDTQYF. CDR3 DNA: TGCAGTGCTAGCAGAGGACTCACAGATACGCAGTATTTT.

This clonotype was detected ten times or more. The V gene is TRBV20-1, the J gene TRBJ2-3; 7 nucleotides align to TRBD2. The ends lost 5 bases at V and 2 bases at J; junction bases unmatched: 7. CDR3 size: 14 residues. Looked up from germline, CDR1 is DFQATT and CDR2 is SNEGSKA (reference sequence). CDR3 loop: CSALPAGVTDTQYF. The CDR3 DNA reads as TGCAGTGCTCTCCCGGCGGGGGTCACAGATACGCAGTATTTT.

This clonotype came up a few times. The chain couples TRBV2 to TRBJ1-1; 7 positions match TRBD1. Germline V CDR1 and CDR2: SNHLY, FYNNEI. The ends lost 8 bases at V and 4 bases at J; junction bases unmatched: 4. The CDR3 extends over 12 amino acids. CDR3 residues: CASRDSSTEAFF. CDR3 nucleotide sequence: TGTGCCAGCCGGGACAGTTCCACTGAAGCTTTCTTT.

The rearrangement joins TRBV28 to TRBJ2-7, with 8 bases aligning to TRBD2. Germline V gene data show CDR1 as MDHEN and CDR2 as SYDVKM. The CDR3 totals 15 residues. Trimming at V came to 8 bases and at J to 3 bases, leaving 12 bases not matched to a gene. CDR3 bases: TGTGCCAGCGGCTATGAGGGGCGGGAGGTCTACGAGCAGTACTTC. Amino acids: CASGYEGREVYEQYF.

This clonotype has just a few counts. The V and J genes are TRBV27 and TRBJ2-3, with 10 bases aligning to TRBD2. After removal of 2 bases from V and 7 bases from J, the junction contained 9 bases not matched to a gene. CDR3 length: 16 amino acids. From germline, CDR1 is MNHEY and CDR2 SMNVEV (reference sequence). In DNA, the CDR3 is TGTGCCAGCAGTTTACAGCGGGGGGGAAGAAGAAATACGCAGTATTTT. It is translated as CASSLQRGGRRNTQYF.

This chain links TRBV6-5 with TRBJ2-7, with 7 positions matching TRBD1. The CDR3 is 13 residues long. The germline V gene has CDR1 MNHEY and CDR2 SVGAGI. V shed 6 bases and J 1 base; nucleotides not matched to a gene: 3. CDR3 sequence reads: CASRGTASYEQYF. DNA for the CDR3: TGTGCCAGCAGGGGGACAGCGTCCTACGAGCAGTACTTC.

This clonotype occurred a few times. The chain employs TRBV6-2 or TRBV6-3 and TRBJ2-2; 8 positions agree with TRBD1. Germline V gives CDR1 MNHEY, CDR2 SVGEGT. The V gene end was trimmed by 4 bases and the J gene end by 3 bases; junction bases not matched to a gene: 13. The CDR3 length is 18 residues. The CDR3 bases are TGTGCCAGCAGTTTTACCGTCGGCAGGGGGCTGTACACCGGGGAGCTGTTTTTT. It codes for CASSFTVGRGLYTGELFF.

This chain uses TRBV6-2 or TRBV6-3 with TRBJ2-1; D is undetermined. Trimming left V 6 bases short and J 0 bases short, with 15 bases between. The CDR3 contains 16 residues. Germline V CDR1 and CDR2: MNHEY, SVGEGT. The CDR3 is CASSTKRSSSYNEQFF. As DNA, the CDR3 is TGTGCCAGCAGCACAAAACGGTCCAGCTCCTACAATGAGCAGTTCTTC.

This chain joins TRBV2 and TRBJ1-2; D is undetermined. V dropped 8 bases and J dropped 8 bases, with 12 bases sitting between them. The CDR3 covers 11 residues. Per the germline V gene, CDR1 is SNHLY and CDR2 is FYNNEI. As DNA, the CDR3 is TGTGCCAGCCGGGAGGGTGAAGGCTACACCTTC. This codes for CASREGEGYTF.

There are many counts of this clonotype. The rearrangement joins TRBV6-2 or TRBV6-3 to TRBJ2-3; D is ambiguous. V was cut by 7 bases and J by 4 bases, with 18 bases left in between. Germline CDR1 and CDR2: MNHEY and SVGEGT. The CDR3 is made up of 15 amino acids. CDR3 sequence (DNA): TGTGCCAGCACCCATTTGACTGGACGTCCAGATACGCAGTATTTT. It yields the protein CASTHLTGRPDTQYF.

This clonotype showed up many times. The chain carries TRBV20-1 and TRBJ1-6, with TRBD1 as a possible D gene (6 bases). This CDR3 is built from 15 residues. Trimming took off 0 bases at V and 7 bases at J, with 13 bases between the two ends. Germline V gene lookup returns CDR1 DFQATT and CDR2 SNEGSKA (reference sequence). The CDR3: CSARERGTNNSPLHF. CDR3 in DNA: TGCAGTGCTAGAGAGAGAGGGACAAACAATTCACCCCTCCACTTT.

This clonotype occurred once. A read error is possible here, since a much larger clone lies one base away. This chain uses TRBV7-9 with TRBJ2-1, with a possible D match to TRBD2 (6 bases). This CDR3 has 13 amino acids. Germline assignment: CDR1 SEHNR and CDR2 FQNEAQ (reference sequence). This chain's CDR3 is CANSFPTGDEQFF. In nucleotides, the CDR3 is TGTGCCAACAGCTTCCCAACGGGGGATGAGCAGTTCTTC.

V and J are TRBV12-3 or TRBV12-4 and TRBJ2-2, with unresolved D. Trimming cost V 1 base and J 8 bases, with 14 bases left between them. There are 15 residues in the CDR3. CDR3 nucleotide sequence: TGTGCCAGCAGTTTAGTAGCCGATAATAGGGGGGAGCTGTTTTTT. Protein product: CASSLVADNRGELFF.

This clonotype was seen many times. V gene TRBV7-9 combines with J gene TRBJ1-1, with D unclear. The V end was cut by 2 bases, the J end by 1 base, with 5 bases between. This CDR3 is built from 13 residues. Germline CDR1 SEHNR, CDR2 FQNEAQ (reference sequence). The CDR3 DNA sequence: TGTGCCAGCAGCTTACGGACGAACACTGAAGCTTTCTTT. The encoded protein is CASSLRTNTEAFF.

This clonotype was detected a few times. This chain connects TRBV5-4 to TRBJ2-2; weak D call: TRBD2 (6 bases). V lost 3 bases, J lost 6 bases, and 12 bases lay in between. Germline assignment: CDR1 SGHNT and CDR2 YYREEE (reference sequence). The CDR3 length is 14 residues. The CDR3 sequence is CASSSSRLAGELFF. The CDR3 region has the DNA TGTGCCAGCAGCTCCTCCCGACTAGCCGGGGAGCTGTTTTTT.

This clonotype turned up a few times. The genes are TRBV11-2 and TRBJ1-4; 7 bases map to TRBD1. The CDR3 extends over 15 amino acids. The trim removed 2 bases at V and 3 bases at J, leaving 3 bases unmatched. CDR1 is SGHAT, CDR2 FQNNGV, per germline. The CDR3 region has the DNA TGTGCCAGCAGCTTAAGGGACAGAGCTAATGAAAAACTGTTTTTT. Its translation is CASSLRDRANEKLFF.

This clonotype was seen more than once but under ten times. As DNA, the CDR3 is TGTGCCAGCAGCAACGACCAGGGACTAGCGAGAACCTACAATGAGCAGTTCTTC. It translates to CASSNDQGLARTYNEQFF. The chain has TRBV11-2 and TRBJ2-1, with 10 bases identical to TRBD2. The CDR3 consists of 18 residues. CDR1 and CDR2 (germline): SGHAT, FQNNGV. With V trimmed by 5 bases and J by 2 bases, 12 bases remained unmatched.